This T cell receptor beta chain was sequenced during a study of T cell responses to AZD1222 COVID-19 vaccine. Study findings and constraints: Most donors were white British and more were female, and clonal diversity was possibly underestimated. Dominant CD4 TCR responses targeted spike regions 160-218 and 743-854. Within unmutated variant regions lay the reported targets of nearly half of spike-specific TCRs.

Unmatched junction bases numbered 7, after V lost 6 bases and J lost 6 bases. This CDR3 is 13 amino acids long. Profiling relied on immunoSEQ multiplex PCR, and the TCRdb table lists in-frame clones only, not all of them. Of tens of thousands of clones listed, around 85% are singletons. With respect to this clone: Its target is unknown.

Source: peripheral blood, taken on day 0 of AZD1222 vaccination. The J gene is TRBJ1-1, the V gene TRBV12-3 or TRBV12-4, with 7 bases aligning to TRBD1. The TCR sequence derives from an adult in good health. CDR3 coding DNA: TGTGCCAGCAGGCCAAGGGGGCGTGCTGAAGCTTTCTTT. It specifies CASRPRGRAEAFF.